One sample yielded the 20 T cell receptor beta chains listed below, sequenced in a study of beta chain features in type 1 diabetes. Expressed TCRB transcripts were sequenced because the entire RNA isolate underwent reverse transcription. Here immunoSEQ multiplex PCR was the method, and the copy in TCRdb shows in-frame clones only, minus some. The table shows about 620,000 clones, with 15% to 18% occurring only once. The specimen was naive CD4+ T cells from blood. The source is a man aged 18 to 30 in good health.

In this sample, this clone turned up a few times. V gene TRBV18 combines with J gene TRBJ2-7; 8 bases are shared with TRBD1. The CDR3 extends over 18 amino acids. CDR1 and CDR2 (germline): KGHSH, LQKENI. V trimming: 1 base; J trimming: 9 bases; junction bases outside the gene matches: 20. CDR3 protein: CASSPRVSKDRATDVQYF. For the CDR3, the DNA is TGTGCCAGCTCACCACGAGTTTCAAAGGACAGGGCGACGGACGTGCAGTACTTC.

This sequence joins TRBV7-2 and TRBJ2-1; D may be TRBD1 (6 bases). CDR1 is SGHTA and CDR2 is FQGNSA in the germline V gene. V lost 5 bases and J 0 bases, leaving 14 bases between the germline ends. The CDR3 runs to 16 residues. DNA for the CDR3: TGTGCCAGCAGCGGGCAGGGGTCCAGCTCCTACAATGAGCAGTTCTTC. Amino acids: CASSGQGSSSYNEQFF.

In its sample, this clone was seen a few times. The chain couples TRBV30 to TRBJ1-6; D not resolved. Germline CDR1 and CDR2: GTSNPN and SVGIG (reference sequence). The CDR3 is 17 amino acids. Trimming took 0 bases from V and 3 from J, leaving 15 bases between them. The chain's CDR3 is CAWSVPTYLHYNSPLHF. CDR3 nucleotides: TGTGCCTGGAGTGTCCCGACGTACCTTCACTATAATTCACCCCTCCACTTT.

CDR3 protein: CAISEPGATEAFF. The CDR3 nucleotides are TGTGCCATCAGTGAGCCTGGAGCCACTGAAGCTTTCTTT. The chain is built from TRBV10-3 and TRBJ1-1; unclear D gene. The CDR3 totals 13 residues. V dropped 2 bases and J dropped 4 bases, with 8 bases sitting between them. Germline V gene sequence: CDR1 ENHRY, CDR2 SYGVKD.

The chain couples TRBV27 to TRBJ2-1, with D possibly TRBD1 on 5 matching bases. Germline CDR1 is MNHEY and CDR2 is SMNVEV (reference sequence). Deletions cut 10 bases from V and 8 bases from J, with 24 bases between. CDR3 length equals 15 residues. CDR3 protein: CATLPGRDRSYEQFF. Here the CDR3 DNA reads TGTGCCACCTTACCCGGCAGGGATAGGAGTTATGAGCAGTTCTTC.

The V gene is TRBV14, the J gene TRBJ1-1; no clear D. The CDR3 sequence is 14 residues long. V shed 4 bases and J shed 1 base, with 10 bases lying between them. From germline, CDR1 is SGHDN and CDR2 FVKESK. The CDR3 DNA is TGTGCCAGCAGCCGCACGTTAGGGAACACTGAAGCTTTCTTT. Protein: CASSRTLGNTEAFF.

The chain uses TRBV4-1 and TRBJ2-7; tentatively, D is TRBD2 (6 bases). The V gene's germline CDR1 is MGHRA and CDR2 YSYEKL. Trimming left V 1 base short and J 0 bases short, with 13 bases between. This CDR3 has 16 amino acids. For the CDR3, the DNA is TGCGCCAGCAGCCAAGGGGGGGTAAAGGGCTCCTACGAGCAGTACTTC. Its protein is CASSQGGVKGSYEQYF.

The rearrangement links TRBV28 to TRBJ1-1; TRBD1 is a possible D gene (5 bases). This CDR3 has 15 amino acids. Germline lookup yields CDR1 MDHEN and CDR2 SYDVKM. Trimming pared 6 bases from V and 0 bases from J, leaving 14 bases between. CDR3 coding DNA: TGTGCCAGCAGAATACCAGGACAAATGAACACTGAAGCTTTCTTT. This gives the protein CASRIPGQMNTEAFF.

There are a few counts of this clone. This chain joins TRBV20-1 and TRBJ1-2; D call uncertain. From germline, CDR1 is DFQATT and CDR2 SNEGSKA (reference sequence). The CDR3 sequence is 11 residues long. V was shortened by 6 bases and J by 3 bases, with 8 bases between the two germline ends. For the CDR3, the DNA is TGCAGTGCGGAGACGGACTATGGCTACACCTTC. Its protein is CSAETDYGYTF.

The CDR3 DNA reads as TGTGCCAGCAGCTCAACCCCCGGGACAGGCTGGGGCGAGCAGTACTTC. This encodes CASSSTPGTGWGEQYF. The chain recombines TRBV5-6 with TRBJ2-7; 8 bases line up with TRBD1. Germline V gene lookup returns CDR1 SGHDT and CDR2 YYEEEE. The length of the CDR3 is 16 residues. J lost 6 bases, V lost 3 bases, and 14 bases had no gene match.

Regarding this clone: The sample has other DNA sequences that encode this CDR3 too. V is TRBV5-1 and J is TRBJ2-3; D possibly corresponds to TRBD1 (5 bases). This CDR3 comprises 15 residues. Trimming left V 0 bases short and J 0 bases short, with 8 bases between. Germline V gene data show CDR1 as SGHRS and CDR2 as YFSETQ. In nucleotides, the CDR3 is TGCGCCAGCAGCTTGGGGCAGGGAAGCACAGATACGCAGTATTTT. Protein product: CASSLGQGSTDTQYF. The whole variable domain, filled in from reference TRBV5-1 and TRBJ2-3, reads KAGVTQTPRYLIKTRGQQVTLSCSPISGHRSVSWYQQTPGQGLQFLFEYFSETQRNKGNFPGRFSGRQFSNSRSEMNVSTLELGDSALYLCASSLGQGSTDTQYFGPGTRLTVL.

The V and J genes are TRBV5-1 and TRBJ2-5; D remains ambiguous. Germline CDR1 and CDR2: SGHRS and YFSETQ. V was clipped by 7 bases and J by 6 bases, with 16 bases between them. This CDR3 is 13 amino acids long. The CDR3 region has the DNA TGCGCCAGCCGTACTTCGGGTGTGCAGACCCAGTACTTC. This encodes CASRTSGVQTQYF.

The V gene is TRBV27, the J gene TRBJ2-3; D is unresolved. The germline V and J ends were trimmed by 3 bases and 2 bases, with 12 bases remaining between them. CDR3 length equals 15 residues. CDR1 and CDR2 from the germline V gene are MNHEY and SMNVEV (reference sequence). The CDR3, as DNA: TGTGCCAGCAGTTTGACCCCGATCCACACAGATACGCAGTATTTT. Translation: CASSLTPIHTDTQYF.

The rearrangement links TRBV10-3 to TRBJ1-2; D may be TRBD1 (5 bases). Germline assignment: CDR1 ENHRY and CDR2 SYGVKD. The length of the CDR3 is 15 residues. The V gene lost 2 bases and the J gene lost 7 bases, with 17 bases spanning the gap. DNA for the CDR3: TGTGCCATCAGTGAGATCTCAGGGAGAACGGGTGGCTACACCTTC. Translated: CAISEISGRTGGYTF.

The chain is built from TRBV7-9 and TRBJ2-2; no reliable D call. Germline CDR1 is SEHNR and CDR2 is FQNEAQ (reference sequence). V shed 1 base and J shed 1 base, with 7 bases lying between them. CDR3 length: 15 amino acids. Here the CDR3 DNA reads TGTGCCAGCAGCTTAGGGCCAGAGAACACCGGGGAGCTGTTTTTT. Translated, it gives CASSLGPENTGELFF.

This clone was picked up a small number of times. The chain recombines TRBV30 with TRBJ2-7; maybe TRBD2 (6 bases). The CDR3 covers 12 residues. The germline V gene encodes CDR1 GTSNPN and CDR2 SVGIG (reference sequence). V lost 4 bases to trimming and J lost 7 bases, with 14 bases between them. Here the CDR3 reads CAWTGPRGEQYF. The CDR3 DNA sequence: TGTGCCTGGACAGGGCCTCGGGGGGAGCAGTACTTC.

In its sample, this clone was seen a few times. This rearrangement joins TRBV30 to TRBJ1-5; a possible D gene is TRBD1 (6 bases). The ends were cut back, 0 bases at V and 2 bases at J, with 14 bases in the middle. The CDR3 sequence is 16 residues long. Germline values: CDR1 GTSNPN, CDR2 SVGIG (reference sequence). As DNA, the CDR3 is TGTGCCTGGAGTGTATCCGGAGGGGGGCGCAATCAGCCCCAGCATTTT. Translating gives CAWSVSGGGRNQPQHF.

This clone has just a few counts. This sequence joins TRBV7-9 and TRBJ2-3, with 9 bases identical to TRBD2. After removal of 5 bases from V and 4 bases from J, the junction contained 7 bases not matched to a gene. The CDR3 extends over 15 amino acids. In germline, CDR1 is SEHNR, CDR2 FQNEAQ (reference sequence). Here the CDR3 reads CASSPLLAGADTQYF. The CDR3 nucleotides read TGTGCCAGCAGCCCCCTACTAGCGGGCGCAGATACGCAGTATTTT. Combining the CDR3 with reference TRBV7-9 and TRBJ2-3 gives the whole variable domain DTGVSQNPRHKITKRGQNVTFRCDPISEHNRLYWYRQTLGQGPEFLTYFQNEAQLEKSRLLSDRFSAERPKGSFSTLEIQRTEQGDSAMYLCASSPLLAGADTQYFGPGTRLTVL.

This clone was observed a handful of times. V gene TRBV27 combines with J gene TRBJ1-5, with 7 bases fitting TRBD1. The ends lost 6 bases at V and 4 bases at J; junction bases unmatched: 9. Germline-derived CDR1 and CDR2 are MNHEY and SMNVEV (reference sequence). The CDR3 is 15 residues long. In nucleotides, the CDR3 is TGTGCCAGCAGACCGCGACAGGGAAGAAATCAGCCCCAGCATTTT. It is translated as CASRPRQGRNQPQHF.

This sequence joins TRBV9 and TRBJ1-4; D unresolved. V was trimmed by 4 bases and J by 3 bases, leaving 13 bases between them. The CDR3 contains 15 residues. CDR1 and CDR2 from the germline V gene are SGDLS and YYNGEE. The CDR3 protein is CASSPAGWANEKLFF. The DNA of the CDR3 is TGTGCCAGCAGCCCTGCGGGTTGGGCTAATGAAAAACTGTTTTTT.